This T cell receptor beta chain was sequenced in a study of PD-L1 blockade in urothelial cancer (TCRdb year 2017). For the wider study: Every patient began therapy in 2014 and was given atezolizumab 1,200 mg intravenously every 3 weeks. About 85% of the roughly 29 patients were identified as males with urothelial cancer of bladder origin, and a prior smoking history was reported by 18 of 29 patients. An ECOG performance status of 0 or 1 was recorded for the patients, and 0 to 3 prior chemotherapy regimens had been received by the patients. Blood samples were analyzed at two time points: 3 weeks after treatment start (second dose) and 6 weeks after treatment start. Blood samples gave a median of around 130,000 T cells and 83,000 or so unique TCRs, with a median clonality of around 0.074. The study, an exploratory multi-omic analysis, examined somatic, immune and clinical correlates of response to PD-L1 blockade with atezolizumab in urothelial cancer. Pretreatment tumor samples and matched peripheral blood, collected serially before and after atezolizumab treatment, underwent TCR sequencing. Durable clinical benefit was defined as progression-free survival longer than 6 months, and TCR features were also tested against progression-free and overall survival. In the same patients, pretreatment tumors underwent whole exome sequencing and RNA sequencing in addition to TCR sequencing. About 10 patients achieved durable clinical benefit and approximately 20 did not. Pretreatment blood TCR-seq was available for fewer than 30 patients, at least one posttreatment blood collection was obtained for around 24 patients, and tumor TCR-seq was available for around 24 patients.

The intended sense of this specimen's time point label: peripheral blood 6 weeks after treatment start. A cohort of roughly 30 patients with locally advanced or metastatic urothelial carcinoma, treated at Memorial Sloan Kettering on a trial protocol, was included. Peripheral blood mononuclear cells were collected from each patient pretreatment and during treatment, giving between 1 and 8 total time points per patient. The Qiagen DNeasy Blood extraction kit was used to purify genomic DNA from total PBMCs and from tumor samples. PBMCs were collected pretreatment and during treatment and were isolated and stored as previously described. Reading from cysteine to phenylalanine, the CDR3 counts 14 amino acids. CDR3 DNA only is kept here, 42 bases in frame from base 1. Looking up the germline V gene yields CDR1 SGHRS and CDR2 YFSETQ. The germline ends are 10 bases apart after V is trimmed by 0 bases and J by 4 bases.

A note on this clone: Its antigen remains undetermined. Per-base qualities were not stored, and no clone one base away is much larger.

To estimate absolute template abundance from read counts, synthetic TCR analog templates were spiked into each PCR. The immunoSEQ assay was used to amplify TCRbeta CDR3 regions from genomic DNA with bias-controlled V and J gene primers. Rearranged TCRbeta segments were sequenced at approximately 20X coverage. Regarding the original processing steps: Clustering was used to correct sequencing errors, and CDR3s were annotated against IMGT to assign V, D and J genes. Only productive TCRbeta rearrangements were used in downstream analyses, excluding out-of-frame or stop-codon sequences. To compute clonality, Shannon entropy was normalized by the log of the number of unique productive sequences and then subtracted from one. Fisher's exact test with Benjamini-Hochberg correction, at a threshold of adjusted p below 0.01, was used to find clones that differed between time points or between blood and tumor. What TCRdb holds here is the immuneACCESS table cut down to in-frame rearrangements. Part of the clones is not present; checked against another copy, under half of the missing clones reflect an unresolved V gene, and the others are unexplained. V, J and clone size are taken as reported in that table, and D and trimming were inferred from the DNA itself. The sample records some 31,000 clones, roughly 83% of which are singletons. The leading ten clones occupy approximately 3.3% of the sample.

The investigation overall reported the following: Greater expansion of tumor-associated TCR clones in peripheral blood 3 weeks after the start of treatment was observed in patients with durable benefit (n of about 20, p = 0.022). A pretreatment peripheral blood TCR clonality below the median was linked to improved progression-free and overall survival. Because the sample size was small (n of about 30) and many exploratory analyses were performed, the results are intended to be hypothesis-generating.

The source was PBMCs, collected around atezolizumab (anti-PD-L1) treatment. This receptor was identified in a man aged 70-80 years with urothelial cancer. This receptor chain uses TRBV5-1 and TRBJ2-5, with TRBD2 perhaps the D gene, on 5 matching bases. Here is the DNA: TGCGCCAGCAGCTTGGCCTCGGGGAGAGAGACCCAGTACTTC. This is translated as CASSLASGRETQYF.